This T cell receptor beta chain was sequenced in a study of blood T cell repertoires in COVID-19. Looking at the study overall: Researchers got acute and convalescent COVID-19 samples from the United States, Italy and Spain.

This CDR3 has 17 amino acids. V was shortened by 4 bases and J by 2 bases, with 20 bases between the two germline ends. Per germline, CDR1 SGHRS and CDR2 YFSETQ. Sequencing used immunoSEQ multiplex PCR; TCRdb keeps in-frame clones, though not all of them. The sample contains about 130,000 clones, around 82% of which appear only once. This sequence originates from a woman aged 25 to 39 who had recovered from COVID-19. The chain carries TRBV5-1 and TRBJ2-3, with D maybe TRBD1 (7 bases). Sequencing was carried out using peripheral blood. The chain's CDR3 is CASSPRQGGIDTDTQYF. CDR3 sequence (DNA): TGCGCCAGCAGCCCAAGACAGGGCGGGATTGACACAGATACGCAGTATTTT. The whole variable domain, remainder taken from reference TRBV5-1 and TRBJ2-3, is KAGVTQTPRYLIKTRGQQVTLSCSPISGHRSVSWYQQTPGQGLQFLFEYFSETQRNKGNFPGRFSGRQFSNSRSEMNVSTLELGDSALYLCASSPRQGGIDTDTQYFGPGTRLTVL.